A single sample is the source of the 8 T cell receptor beta chains below, sequenced in a study of shared clonotypes between healthy human individuals. Data came from immunoSEQ multiplex PCR; TCRdb stores just in-frame clones and leaves some out. The sample contains about 680,000 clones, 73% of which appear only once. The sequencing input was memory CD4+ T cells sorted from blood. Subset noted: CD45RA-negative fraction. These receptors all stem from a young woman in good health.

The chain employs TRBV11-2 and TRBJ2-7; 7 bases are shared with TRBD2. Trimming removed 1 base from V and 3 bases from J; junction bases left unmatched: 6. The CDR3 has 15 residues. Looked up from germline, CDR1 is SGHAT and CDR2 is FQNNGV. The chain's CDR3 is CASSLVGGGDYEQYF. CDR3 in DNA: TGTGCCAGCAGCTTAGTGGGCGGGGGTGACTACGAGCAGTACTTC. Together with reference TRBV11-2 and TRBJ2-7, the CDR3 gives the full variable domain: EAGVAQSPRYKIIEKRQSVAFWCNPISGHATLYWYQQILGQGPKLLIQFQNNGVVDDSQLPKDRFSAERLKGVDSTLKIQPAKLEDSAVYLCASSLVGGGDYEQYFGPGTRLTVT.

V is TRBV27 and J is TRBJ1-5, with D possibly TRBD1 on 5 matching bases. The CDR3 contains 15 residues. Trimming left V 6 bases short and J 2 bases short, with 14 bases between. Germline-derived CDR1 and CDR2 are MNHEY and SMNVEV (reference sequence). The CDR3 sequence is CASRKPGIGNQPQHF. In DNA, the CDR3 is TGTGCCAGCAGAAAACCAGGGATTGGCAATCAGCCCCAGCATTTT.

This chain connects TRBV2 to TRBJ2-7; 8 nucleotides align to TRBD2. With V trimmed by 6 bases and J by 6 bases, 10 bases remained unmatched. Germline CDR1 and CDR2: SNHLY and FYNNEI. The CDR3 runs to 14 residues. CDR3 in amino acids: CASSREGDPPEQYF. The CDR3 nucleotides read TGTGCCAGCAGCCGGGAGGGAGACCCGCCCGAGCAGTACTTC.

This clone was picked up a small number of times. V and J are TRBV2 and TRBJ2-2; unclear D gene. V lost 6 bases and J 4 bases, leaving 6 bases between the germline ends. This CDR3 spans 12 amino acids. In germline, CDR1 is SNHLY, CDR2 FYNNEI. In DNA, the CDR3 is TGTGCCAGCAGAGGCCCCACCGGGGAGCTGTTTTTT. The encoded protein is CASRGPTGELFF.

The chain employs TRBV6-5 and TRBJ1-3; D unresolved. V was pared by 4 bases and J by 0 bases, with 7 bases between. The CDR3 consists of 14 residues. Looked up from germline, CDR1 is MNHEY and CDR2 is SVGAGI. CDR3 bases: TGTGCCAGCAGTTCCCTCCGCTCTGGAAACACCATATATTTT. Protein sequence: CASSSLRSGNTIYF.

V gene TRBV28 combines with J gene TRBJ1-5; 8 bases match TRBD1. Per the germline V gene, CDR1 is MDHEN and CDR2 is SYDVKM. The J segment lost 6 bases and the V segment lost 8 bases, leaving 9 bases of the junction unmatched. The CDR3 runs to 14 residues. CDR3 in amino acids: CASSSTGVGQPQHF. CDR3 coding DNA: TGTGCCAGCTCTTCGACAGGGGTGGGTCAGCCCCAGCATTTT.

With respect to this clone: The same CDR3 arises from other DNA sequences in this sample as well. V and J are TRBV2 and TRBJ2-5; TRBD2 aligns across 10 bases. V lost 1 base, J lost 4 bases, and 0 bases stayed unmatched. Germline V lookup: CDR1 SNHLY, CDR2 FYNNEI. This CDR3 has 14 amino acids. CDR3 protein: CASSEGLAGETQYF. The CDR3 coding sequence is TGTGCCAGCAGTGAAGGACTAGCGGGAGAGACCCAGTACTTC. The full variable domain, completed using reference TRBV2 and TRBJ2-5, is EPEVTQTPSHQVTQMGQEVILRCVPISNHLYFYWYRQILGQKVEFLVSFYNNEISEKSEIFDDQFSVERPDGSNFTLKIRSTKLEDSAMYFCASSEGLAGETQYFGPGTRLLVL.

V gene TRBV9 combines with J gene TRBJ2-7, with D tentatively TRBD1 (6 bases). Germline CDR1 reads SGDLS; CDR2 reads YYNGEE. Trimming cost V 1 base and J 6 bases, with 14 bases left between them. The CDR3 covers 14 residues. CDR3 in amino acids: CASSVQQGVGEQYF. The CDR3 DNA reads TGTGCCAGCAGCGTACAACAGGGTGTGGGCGAGCAGTACTTC.